The rows below give T cell receptor beta chains drawn from one sample of a study of blood T cell repertoires in COVID-19. Using immunoSEQ multiplex PCR, the repertoire was profiled, and TCRdb retains in-frame clones only, with some absent. This table has a few hundred thousand clones, around 89% appearing once. The sample taken for sequencing was PBMCs or T cells enriched from blood (not recorded which). These receptors all stem from a man aged 18 to 35 who had recovered from COVID-19. CDR3s include the opening cysteine and the closing phenylalanine or tryptophan. The order of the fields is V gene, clone size, CDR3 protein. Clone size is stated in some rows and not others, as once, few, many or a class when expanded.

v_gene: TRBV25-1
abundance: NA
CDR3aa: CASSESAGVALHF

v_gene: TRBV7-8
abundance: NA
CDR3aa: CASSSRTGTNTGELFF

v_gene: TRBV30
abundance: NA
CDR3aa: CAWSKGAYNERQFF

v_gene: TRBV24-1
abundance: NA
CDR3aa: CATSAGVGTQYF

v_gene: TRBV19
abundance: NA
CDR3aa: CASSRDKAKNIQYF

v_gene: TRBV7-9
abundance: NA
CDR3aa: CASSLVGLGLSNQPQHF

v_gene: TRBV5-1
abundance: NA
CDR3aa: CASSLGGQNTGELFF

v_gene: TRBV6-6
abundance: NA
CDR3aa: CASSPWGGANSGNTIYF

v_gene: TRBV3-1/TRBV3-2
abundance: NA
CDR3aa: CASSQDGRYEQYF

v_gene: TRBV7-8
abundance: NA
CDR3aa: CASSLRDRDGYTF

v_gene: TRBV14
abundance: NA
CDR3aa: CASSPGINNEQFF

v_gene: TRBV7-3
abundance: NA
CDR3aa: CASSSLAGDHNEQFF

v_gene: TRBV21-1
abundance: once
CDR3aa: CASSTPTDLGYNEQFF

v_gene: TRBV28
abundance: NA
CDR3aa: CASIRLQGWGTEAFF

v_gene: TRBV28
abundance: NA
CDR3aa: CASRKGTRGNQPQHF

v_gene: TRBV9
abundance: NA
CDR3aa: CASSGETPRDGYTF